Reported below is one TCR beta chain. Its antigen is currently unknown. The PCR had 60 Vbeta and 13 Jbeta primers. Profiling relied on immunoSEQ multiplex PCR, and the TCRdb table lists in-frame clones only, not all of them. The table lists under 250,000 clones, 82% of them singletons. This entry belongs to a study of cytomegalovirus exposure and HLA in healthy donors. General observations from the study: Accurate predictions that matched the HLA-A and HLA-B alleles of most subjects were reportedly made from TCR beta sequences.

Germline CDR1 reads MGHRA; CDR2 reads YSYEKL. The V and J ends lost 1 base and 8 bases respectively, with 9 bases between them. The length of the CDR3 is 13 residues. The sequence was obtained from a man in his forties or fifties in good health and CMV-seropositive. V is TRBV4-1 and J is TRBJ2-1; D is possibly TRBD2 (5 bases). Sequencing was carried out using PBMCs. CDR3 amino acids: CASSQGQDYEQFF. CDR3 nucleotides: TGCGCCAGCAGCCAAGGTCAGGACTATGAGCAGTTCTTC.